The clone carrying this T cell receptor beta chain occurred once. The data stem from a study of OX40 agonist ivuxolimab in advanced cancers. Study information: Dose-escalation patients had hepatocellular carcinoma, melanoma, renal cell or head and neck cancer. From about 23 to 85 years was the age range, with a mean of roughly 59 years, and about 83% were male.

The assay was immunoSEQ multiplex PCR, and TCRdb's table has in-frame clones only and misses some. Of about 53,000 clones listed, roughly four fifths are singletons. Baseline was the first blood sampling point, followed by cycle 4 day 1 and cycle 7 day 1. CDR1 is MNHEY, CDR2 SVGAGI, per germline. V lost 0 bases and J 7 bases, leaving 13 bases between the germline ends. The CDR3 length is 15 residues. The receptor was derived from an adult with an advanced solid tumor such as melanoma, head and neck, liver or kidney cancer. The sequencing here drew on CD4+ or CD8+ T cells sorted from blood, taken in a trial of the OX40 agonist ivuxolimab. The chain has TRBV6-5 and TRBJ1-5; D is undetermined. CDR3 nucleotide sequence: TGTGCCAGCAGTTACTCTGCAGGCACGGGGCAGCCCCAGCATTTT. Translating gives CASSYSAGTGQPQHF.